This paragraph covers one TCR beta chain sequence. Its antigen remains undetermined. The sample holds no much larger clone one base away, and base qualities are not on file. This record comes from a study of CD8 T cells in Susac syndrome (dated by TCRdb to the late 2010s). About the full investigation: The study used repertoire sequencing to test whether antigen drove CD8+ T cell activation and differentiation in Susac syndrome. Clonality of the CD8+ T cell repertoire was compared between 11 to 12 healthy donors, 14 Susac syndrome patients and roughly 16 multiple sclerosis patients. Overall results and qualifications from the work: The number of individuals in the TCR sequencing and HLA analysis was recognized as being relatively small.

Peripheral blood CD8+ and CD4+ T cells from healthy donors, Susac syndrome patients and multiple sclerosis patients were profiled by high-throughput TCR beta sequencing. The healthy donors served as controls matched for age and sex. CD8+ TEMRA cells were enriched by FACS, while bulk CD8+ and CD4+ T cells were purified by magnetic negative isolation. Blood was collected in EDTA tubes and processed within 24 hours, with PBMCs isolated through density gradient centrifugation. PBMCs intended for TCR sequencing were cryopreserved in liquid nitrogen and thawed later in a water bath at 37 degrees C. A purity of at least 90% was achieved for sorted or isolated CD4+, CD8+ and CD8+ TEMRA cells. RNA was extracted using the RNeasy kit, and about 0.5 to 1 ug of the RNA was reverse transcribed with random hexamers. The immunoSEQ multiplex PCR assay, covering 54 Vbeta and 13 Jbeta segments, was used to amplify TCR beta CDR3 regions. PCR amplification bias was corrected using a synthetic template baseline for primer optimization and computational correction. From the authors' description of their analysis: Reads were assigned to V, D and J genes according to IMGT and analyzed in immunoSEQ Analyzer, with only productive sequences retained. Clonality was calculated as one minus the Shannon entropy normalized by log2 of the number of productive unique sequences. For each patient and control, public and private clones were evaluated within the 100 most prevalent clones. Clones were defined as Susac-specific when absent from the healthy and MS cohorts, from over 950 published viral clones and from other ImmuneACCESS disease sequences. In-frame beta chains were kept once TCRdb had trimmed the public reads at Q25 with fastp and called clones with MiXCR. A single entry per CDR3 protein holds the most common genes and DNA from its merged rows. None of the V and J calls come from the authors' own analysis; TCRdb made them. The sample records approximately 65,000 distinct CDR3 sequences, around 94% of which are singletons. The ten biggest clones cover nearly 0.2% of the sample.

The CDR3 spans 14 residues, from the cysteine through the phenylalanine. This entry keeps only the CDR3 DNA: 42 bases, framed from base 1. The germline V gene provides CDR1 SGHDN and CDR2 FVKESK. V gives up 4 bases and J gives up 1 base, and the segment between their germline ends measures 8 bases. The sequence derives from a human donor in good health. The specimen sequenced was CD8+ T cells from PBMCs. The chain joins TRBV14 to TRBJ2-1, and possibly TRBD2, on 5 matching bases. The sequence in DNA is TGTGCCAGCAGCCCCGGAGGATCCTACAATGAGCAGTTCTTC. Translation gives CASSPGGSYNEQFF.